Listed below are T cell receptor beta chains from one sample, sequenced in a study of blood T cell repertoires in COVID-19. Using immunoSEQ multiplex PCR, the repertoire was profiled, and TCRdb retains in-frame clones only, with some absent. The sample contains approximately 290,000 clones, more than 80% of which appear only once. The material sequenced was PBMCs or T cells enriched from blood (not recorded which). The receptors come from a woman aged 30 to 39 who had recovered from COVID-19. The CDR3 runs from the conserved cysteine through the conserved F or W. The order of the fields is V gene, D gene, J gene, clone size, CDR3 DNA, CDR3 protein. D genes are given only for firm matches. Clone size is stated in some rows and not others, as once, few, many or a class when expanded.

>TRBV28|NA|TRBJ2-1|NA
TGTGCCAGCCTGGACTACCTGAACAATGAGCAGTTCTTC
CASLDYLNNEQFF
>TRBV7-3|NA|TRBJ2-2|NA
TGTGCCAGCAGCTTAGAGTGGACCGGGGAGCTGTTTTTT
CASSLEWTGELFF
>TRBV6-5|NA|TRBJ2-2|NA
TGTGCCAGCAGACTAGAGAACACCGGGGAGCTGTTTTTT
CASRLENTGELFF
>TRBV6-2/TRBV6-3|TRBD2|TRBJ2-5|once
TGTGCCAGCAGTTTCTGGGAGGGACTTGGGTTTGGAGAGACCCAGTACTTC
CASSFWEGLGFGETQYF
>TRBV28|TRBD1|TRBJ1-6|NA
TGTTTTTCCGGGACAGGAAATTCACCCCTCCACTTT
CFSGTGNSPLHF
>TRBV28|TRBD2|TRBJ2-5|NA
TGTGCCAGCAGTCCCCGTGCGGGAGCGACAAACTTC
CASSPRAGATNF
>TRBV7-9|TRBD1|TRBJ2-7|NA
TGTGCCAGCAGCCCGGGACAGGCAAACTACGAGCAGTACTTC
CASSPGQANYEQYF
>TRBV18|TRBD1|TRBJ1-2|NA
TGTGCCAGCTCACCACTTCAGGGGGCGAATGGCTACACCTTC
CASSPLQGANGYTF
>TRBV5-4|NA|TRBJ1-1|NA
TGTGCCAGCAGGTATGGACACGGCACTGAAGCTTTCTTT
CASRYGHGTEAFF
>TRBV29-1|TRBD2|TRBJ2-5|NA
TGCAGCGTTGTTCCCCTAGCGGACCAAGAGACCCAGTACTTC
CSVVPLADQETQYF
>TRBV4-3|TRBD1|TRBJ1-2|NA
TGCGCCAGCAGCCCCCGACAGGGTAATGGCTACACCTTC
CASSPRQGNGYTF
>TRBV25-1|NA|TRBJ1-5|NA
TGTGCCAGCAGTTCAACCCAGGGACAACAGCCCCAGCATTTT
CASSSTQGQQPQHF
>TRBV9|NA|TRBJ2-7|NA
TGTGCCAGCAGCCCTCAGACGGGGATATTCTCCTACGAGCAGTACTTC
CASSPQTGIFSYEQYF
>TRBV5-1|TRBD1|TRBJ2-1|once
TGCGCCAGCAGCCAGGGACAGCTCTACAATGAGCAGTTCTTC
CASSQGQLYNEQFF
>TRBV28|NA|TRBJ1-2|NA
TGTGCCACTTTGATTGTGGAGAACTATGGCTACACCTTC
CATLIVENYGYTF
>TRBV30|NA|TRBJ2-7|NA
TGTGCCTGGAGCCGTCCCCTAGCTCCCTCCTACGAGCAGTACTTC
CAWSRPLAPSYEQYF
>TRBV14|TRBD2|TRBJ2-7|NA
TGTGCCAGCAGCCGGACGGGACTAGAGCAGTACTTC
CASSRTGLEQYF
>TRBV9|NA|TRBJ2-7|NA
TGTGCCAGCAGCGTAGCACCCAGCGGTATGTACGAGCAGTACTTC
CASSVAPSGMYEQYF
>TRBV7-9|TRBD1|TRBJ1-4|NA
TGTGCCAGCAGCTCGTACGGGACAGGGGCCCCGACTAATGAAAAACTGTTTTTT
CASSSYGTGAPTNEKLFF
>TRBV24-1|TRBD1|TRBJ2-7|NA
TGTGCCACCAGTGATCCCAACCGACAGGGCGGCGAGCAGTACTTC
CATSDPNRQGGEQYF
>TRBV7-6|TRBD2|TRBJ2-5|once
TGTGCCAGCAGGTTAGCGGGAGTGCAAGAGACCCAGTACTTC
CASRLAGVQETQYF
>TRBV19|NA|TRBJ2-7|NA
TGTGCCAGTAGTGATTATAGGGGGATAAGCTCCTACGAGCAGTACTTC
CASSDYRGISSYEQYF
>TRBV2|NA|TRBJ1-2|NA
TGTGCCAGCAGTGAGGGAGAATCTCACTATGGCTACACCTTC
CASSEGESHYGYTF
>TRBV28|NA|TRBJ1-2|NA
TGTGCCAGCAGTTTGCTGGGGGGCTATGGCTACACCTTC
CASSLLGGYGYTF
>TRBV24-1|TRBD1|TRBJ2-1|NA
TGTGCCACCAGTGATTTTAGGGACAGGGGGAGCGATGAGCAGTTCTTC
CATSDFRDRGSDEQFF
>TRBV2|NA|TRBJ2-3|NA
TGTGCCAGCAGGAGACAGGAGAACACAGATACGCAGTATTTT
CASRRQENTDTQYF